This entry is about one T cell receptor (beta chain). Looked up from germline, CDR1 is MGHRA and CDR2 is YSYEKL. The CDR3 is 15 amino acids. Trimming cost V 4 bases and J 2 bases, with 14 bases left between them. Up to 500,000 reads were sequenced per sample. TCRdb's table, derived via immunoSEQ multiplex PCR, lists solely in-frame clones and lacks some. The sample contains approximately 30,000 clones, about four fifths of which appear only once. This sample was included in a study of pediatric ulcerative colitis. Across the whole study: Disease was pancolitis in about 7 and left-sided in two, histology-confirmed.

The receptor was isolated from a boy aged 5-17 years with severe ulcerative colitis. This chain joins TRBV4-1 and TRBJ2-5, with D perhaps matching TRBD2 (6 bases). The material sequenced was blood. The CDR3 sequence: CASSPTPGEQETQYF. DNA of the CDR3: TGCGCCAGCAGCCCCACTCCGGGGGAACAAGAGACCCAGTACTTC.